This T cell receptor (delta chain) was recorded in a study of gamma-delta T cells after stem cell transplantation. CDR1 GEAIGNYY and CDR2 EKD come from the germline V gene. Trimming removed 1 base from V and 2 bases from J, with 10 bases in between. The CDR3 is 14 residues long. By its share, this clone is large. The same CDR3 arises from other DNA sequences in this sample as well. TCRdb re-called the RT-PCR reads using CATT. Of hundreds of delta-chain clones listed, about 6% are singletons. This receptor was identified in a human donor. It is not recorded whose cells these are; they may come from a transplant donor. The rearrangement joins TRDV2 to TRDJ1; D may be TRDD1 (5 bases). The sample taken for sequencing was gamma-delta T cells. In DNA, the CDR3 is TGTGCCTGTGACACAATAGATAAGACCGATAAACTCATCTTT. The encoded protein is CACDTIDKTDKLIF.